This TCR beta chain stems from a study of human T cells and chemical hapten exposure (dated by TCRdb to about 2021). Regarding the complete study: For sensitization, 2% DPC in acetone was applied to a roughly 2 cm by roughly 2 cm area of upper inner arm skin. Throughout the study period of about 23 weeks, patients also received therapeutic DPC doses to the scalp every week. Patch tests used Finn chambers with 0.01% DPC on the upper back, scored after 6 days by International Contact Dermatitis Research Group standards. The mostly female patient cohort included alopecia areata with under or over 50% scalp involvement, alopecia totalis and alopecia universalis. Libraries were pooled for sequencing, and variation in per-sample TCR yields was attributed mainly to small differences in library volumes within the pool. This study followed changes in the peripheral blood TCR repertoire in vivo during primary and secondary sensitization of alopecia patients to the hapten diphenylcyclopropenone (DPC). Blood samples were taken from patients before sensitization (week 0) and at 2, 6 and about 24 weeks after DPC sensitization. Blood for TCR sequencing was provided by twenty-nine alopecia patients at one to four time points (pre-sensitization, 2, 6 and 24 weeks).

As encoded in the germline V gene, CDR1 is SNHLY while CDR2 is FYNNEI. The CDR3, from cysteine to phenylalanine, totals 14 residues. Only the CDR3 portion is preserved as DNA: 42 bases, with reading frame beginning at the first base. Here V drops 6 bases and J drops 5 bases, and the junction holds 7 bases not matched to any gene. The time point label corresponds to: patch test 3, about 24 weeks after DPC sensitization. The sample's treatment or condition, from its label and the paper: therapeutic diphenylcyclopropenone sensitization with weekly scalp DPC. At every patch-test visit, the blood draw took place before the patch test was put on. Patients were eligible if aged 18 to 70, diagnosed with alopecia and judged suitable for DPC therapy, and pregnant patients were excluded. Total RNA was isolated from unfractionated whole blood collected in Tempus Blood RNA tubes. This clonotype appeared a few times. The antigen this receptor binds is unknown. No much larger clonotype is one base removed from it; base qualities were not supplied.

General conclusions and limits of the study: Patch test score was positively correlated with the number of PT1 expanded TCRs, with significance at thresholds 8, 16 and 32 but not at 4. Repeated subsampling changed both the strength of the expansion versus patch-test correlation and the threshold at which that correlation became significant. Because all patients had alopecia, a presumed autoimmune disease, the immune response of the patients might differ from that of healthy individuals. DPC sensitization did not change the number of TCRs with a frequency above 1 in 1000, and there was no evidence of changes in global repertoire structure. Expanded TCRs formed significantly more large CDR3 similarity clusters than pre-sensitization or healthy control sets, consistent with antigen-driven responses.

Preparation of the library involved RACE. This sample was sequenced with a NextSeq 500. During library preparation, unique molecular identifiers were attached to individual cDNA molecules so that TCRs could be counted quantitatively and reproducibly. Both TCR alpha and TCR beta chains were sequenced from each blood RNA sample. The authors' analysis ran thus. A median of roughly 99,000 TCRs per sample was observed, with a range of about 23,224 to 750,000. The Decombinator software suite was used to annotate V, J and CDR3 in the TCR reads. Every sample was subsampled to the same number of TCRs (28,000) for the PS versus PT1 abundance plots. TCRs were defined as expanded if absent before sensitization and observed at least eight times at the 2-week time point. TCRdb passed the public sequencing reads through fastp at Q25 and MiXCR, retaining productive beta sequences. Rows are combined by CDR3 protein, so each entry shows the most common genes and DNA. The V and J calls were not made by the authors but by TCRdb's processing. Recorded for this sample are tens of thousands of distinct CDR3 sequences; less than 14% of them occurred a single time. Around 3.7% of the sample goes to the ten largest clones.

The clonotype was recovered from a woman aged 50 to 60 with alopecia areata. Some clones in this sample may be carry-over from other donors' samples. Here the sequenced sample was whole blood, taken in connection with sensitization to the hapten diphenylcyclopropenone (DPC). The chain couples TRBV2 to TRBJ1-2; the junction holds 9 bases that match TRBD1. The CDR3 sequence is CASRQPGQGYGYTF. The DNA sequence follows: TGTGCCAGCAGGCAACCGGGACAGGGATATGGCTACACCTTC.